A selection of T cell receptor beta chains follows, all from one sample in a study of blood T cells in healthy people across ages. TCRdb re-called the 5' RACE reads with MiXCR, one entry per CDR3 protein. The sample has hundreds of thousands of distinct CDR3 sequences; roughly 53% are singletons. Sequences were obtained from blood. The receptors were sampled from a man aged 55 to 69 in good health. CDR3s include the opening cysteine and the closing phenylalanine or tryptophan. A D gene is named only where the DNA matches it firmly. Rows may omit the clone size; those that give it use once, few, many or a size class.

j_call: TRBJ2-4; v_call: TRBV20-1; d_call: TRBD1; clone_size: many; cdr3_aa: CSARDTGGIGLQYF; cdr3_nt: TGCAGTGCTAGAGACACAGGGGGAATAGGCCTTCAGTACTTC
j_call: TRBJ1-5; v_call: TRBV4-1; d_call: -; clone_size: -; cdr3_aa: CASSQDVLGQPQHF; cdr3_nt: TGCGCCAGCAGCCAAGATGTTTTGGGGCAGCCCCAGCATTTT
j_call: TRBJ2-4; v_call: TRBV7-8; d_call: TRBD1; clone_size: -; cdr3_aa: CASSSSGQSLAKNIQYF; cdr3_nt: TGTGCCAGCAGCTCATCGGGACAGTCCCTAGCCAAAAACATTCAGTACTTC
j_call: TRBJ2-5; v_call: TRBV2; d_call: -; clone_size: -; cdr3_aa: CASSYEGRETQYF; cdr3_nt: TGTGCCAGCAGTTACGAGGGACGAGAGACCCAGTACTTC
j_call: TRBJ1-2; v_call: TRBV20-1; d_call: -; clone_size: -; cdr3_aa: CSAPHPANYGYTF; cdr3_nt: TGCAGTGCTCCTCACCCAGCTAACTATGGCTACACCTTC
j_call: TRBJ2-5; v_call: TRBV5-1; d_call: -; clone_size: -; cdr3_aa: CASKGGAGRETQYF; cdr3_nt: TGCGCCAGCAAAGGGGGGGCCGGGAGAGAGACCCAGTACTTC
j_call: TRBJ1-2; v_call: TRBV5-1; d_call: TRBD1; clone_size: -; cdr3_aa: CASSLDGQGANSVYGYTF; cdr3_nt: TGCGCCAGCAGCTTGGATGGACAGGGGGCAAACTCGGTCTATGGCTACACCTTC
j_call: TRBJ2-5; v_call: TRBV29-1; d_call: -; clone_size: -; cdr3_aa: CSVEDPGVVEQETQYF; cdr3_nt: TGCAGCGTTGAAGATCCTGGGGTTGTGGAACAAGAGACCCAGTACTTC
j_call: TRBJ1-6; v_call: TRBV29-1; d_call: -; clone_size: -; cdr3_aa: CSVEDSSALHF; cdr3_nt: TGCAGCGTGGAGGACAGTTCAGCCCTCCACTTT
j_call: TRBJ2-5; v_call: TRBV7-2; d_call: -; clone_size: -; cdr3_aa: CASSLAGPWETQYF; cdr3_nt: TGTGCCAGCAGCTTAGCCGGGCCGTGGGAGACCCAGTACTTC
j_call: TRBJ1-4; v_call: TRBV28; d_call: -; clone_size: -; cdr3_aa: CANSFQRGEKLFF; cdr3_nt: TGTGCCAACAGTTTCCAAAGAGGGGAAAAACTGTTTTTT
j_call: TRBJ1-2; v_call: TRBV5-5; d_call: -; clone_size: -; cdr3_aa: CASSLAGGSDYGYTF; cdr3_nt: TGTGCCAGCAGCTTGGCAGGAGGAAGCGACTATGGCTACACCTTC
j_call: TRBJ1-1; v_call: TRBV7-2; d_call: -; clone_size: -; cdr3_aa: CASSLSDRRNTEAFF; cdr3_nt: TGTGCCAGCAGCTTATCCGACAGGAGGAACACTGAAGCTTTCTTT
j_call: TRBJ1-1; v_call: TRBV10-3; d_call: -; clone_size: few; cdr3_aa: CAISQTTGVNTEAFF; cdr3_nt: TGTGCCATCAGCCAAACCACCGGGGTCAACACTGAAGCTTTCTTT
j_call: TRBJ2-7; v_call: TRBV20-1; d_call: -; clone_size: -; cdr3_aa: CSARGGGNEQYF; cdr3_nt: TGCAGTGCTAGAGGAGGGGGAAACGAGCAGTACTTC
j_call: TRBJ2-3; v_call: TRBV7-2; d_call: -; clone_size: -; cdr3_aa: CASSFKGTDTQYF; cdr3_nt: TGTGCCAGCAGTTTTAAGGGTACAGATACGCAGTATTTT
j_call: TRBJ2-3; v_call: TRBV20-1; d_call: TRBD2; clone_size: -; cdr3_aa: CSAPAGGNTDTQYF; cdr3_nt: TGCAGTGCCCCAGCGGGGGGTAACACAGATACGCAGTATTTT
j_call: TRBJ2-1; v_call: TRBV10-3; d_call: TRBD2; clone_size: -; cdr3_aa: CAISQSGGDYNEQFF; cdr3_nt: TGTGCCATCAGTCAAAGCGGGGGGGATTACAATGAGCAGTTCTTC
j_call: TRBJ2-1; v_call: TRBV9; d_call: -; clone_size: -; cdr3_aa: CASSPRERSYNEQFF; cdr3_nt: TGTGCCAGCAGCCCCCGGGAGCGTTCCTACAATGAGCAGTTCTTC
j_call: TRBJ1-5; v_call: TRBV10-2; d_call: TRBD1; clone_size: -; cdr3_aa: CASSLQGNGNQPQHF; cdr3_nt: TGCGCCAGCAGCTTACAGGGGAATGGCAATCAGCCCCAGCATTTT
j_call: TRBJ2-5; v_call: TRBV12-3/TRBV12-4; d_call: TRBD2; clone_size: few; cdr3_aa: CASRWGGGETQYF; cdr3_nt: TGTGCCAGCAGATGGGGGGGAGGAGAGACCCAGTACTTC
j_call: TRBJ1-5; v_call: TRBV2; d_call: TRBD1; clone_size: -; cdr3_aa: CASSGQGFRNQPQHF; cdr3_nt: TGTGCCAGCAGTGGACAGGGTTTCCGCAATCAGCCCCAGCATTTT
j_call: TRBJ1-1; v_call: TRBV6-5; d_call: -; clone_size: -; cdr3_aa: CASSYRTRWGREGTEAFF; cdr3_nt: TGTGCCAGCAGTTACCGAACCCGTTGGGGGCGCGAGGGCACTGAAGCTTTCTTT
j_call: TRBJ2-1; v_call: TRBV20-1; d_call: TRBD2; clone_size: -; cdr3_aa: CSARDLRGRRYNEQFF; cdr3_nt: TGCAGTGCTAGAGATCTGCGGGGGAGGCGGTACAATGAGCAGTTCTTC
j_call: TRBJ2-5; v_call: TRBV4-1; d_call: TRBD2; clone_size: -; cdr3_aa: CASSQGPSGVGGETQYF; cdr3_nt: TGCGCCAGCAGCCAGGGGCCGAGCGGGGTAGGTGGAGAGACCCAGTACTTC
j_call: TRBJ2-1; v_call: TRBV4-1; d_call: -; clone_size: -; cdr3_aa: CASSQRSGQYNEQFF; cdr3_nt: TGCGCCAGCAGCCAGAGGAGCGGACAGTACAATGAGCAGTTCTTC
j_call: TRBJ2-7; v_call: TRBV11-2; d_call: -; clone_size: few; cdr3_aa: CASSRLTQTYEQYF; cdr3_nt: TGTGCCAGCAGCCGACTCACCCAGACCTACGAGCAGTACTTC
j_call: TRBJ2-7; v_call: TRBV6-2/TRBV6-3; d_call: TRBD2; clone_size: many; cdr3_aa: CASSSPMTSGVSYEQYF; cdr3_nt: TGTGCCAGCAGTTCCCCAATGACTAGCGGGGTCTCCTACGAGCAGTACTTC
j_call: TRBJ1-2; v_call: TRBV5-1; d_call: TRBD1; clone_size: -; cdr3_aa: CASSLAGGTDYGYTF; cdr3_nt: TGCGCCAGCAGCTTGGCCGGGGGGACAGACTATGGCTACACCTTC
j_call: TRBJ2-1; v_call: TRBV11-2; d_call: TRBD1; clone_size: -; cdr3_aa: CASSLRGQVANEQFF; cdr3_nt: TGTGCCAGCAGCTTAAGGGGACAGGTAGCCAATGAGCAGTTCTTC
j_call: TRBJ1-2; v_call: TRBV5-1; d_call: TRBD1; clone_size: -; cdr3_aa: CASSLGQGTANYGYTF; cdr3_nt: TGCGCCAGCAGCTTGGGACAGGGGACAGCTAACTATGGCTACACCTTC
j_call: TRBJ2-1; v_call: TRBV5-3; d_call: -; clone_size: few; cdr3_aa: CARSLVGGRSYNEQFF; cdr3_nt: TGTGCCAGAAGCTTGGTTGGCGGTCGGTCCTACAATGAGCAGTTCTTC
j_call: TRBJ2-7; v_call: TRBV21-1; d_call: -; clone_size: -; cdr3_aa: CASSKDRESLRVYEQYF; cdr3_nt: TGTGCCAGCTCTAAAGATCGTGAGTCACTGAGGGTCTACGAGCAGTACTTC
j_call: TRBJ2-5; v_call: TRBV3-1; d_call: -; clone_size: -; cdr3_aa: CASSQTPRPQETQYF; cdr3_nt: TGTGCCAGCAGCCAAACCCCCCGACCCCAAGAGACCCAGTACTTC